This T cell receptor (beta chain) was captured by sequencing in a study of OX40 agonist ivuxolimab in advanced cancers. Only in-frame clones appear in the TCRdb table, and some are missing; sequencing was by immunoSEQ multiplex PCR. Of tens of thousands of clones in the sample, 89% are singletons; the top ten hold 3% to 4%. Study observations and caveats: CD4+ T cells averaged fewer expanded clones than CD8+ T cells.

Germline CDR1 is MNHEY and CDR2 is SVGAGI. This CDR3 is built from 16 residues. Trimming at V came to 2 bases and at J to 0 bases, leaving 5 bases not matched to a gene. In the case of this clone: No antigen is known for it.

The source material was CD4+ or CD8+ T cells sorted from blood, sampled in a trial of the OX40 agonist ivuxolimab. The V call is TRBV6-5, the J call TRBJ2-7; 9 nucleotides match TRBD2. This clonotype was sampled from an adult with an advanced solid tumor such as melanoma, head and neck, liver or kidney cancer. The CDR3, as DNA: TGTGCCAGCAGTTACGACGCGGGAGGGTACTCCTACGAGCAGTACTTC. Translation gives CASSYDAGGYSYEQYF.